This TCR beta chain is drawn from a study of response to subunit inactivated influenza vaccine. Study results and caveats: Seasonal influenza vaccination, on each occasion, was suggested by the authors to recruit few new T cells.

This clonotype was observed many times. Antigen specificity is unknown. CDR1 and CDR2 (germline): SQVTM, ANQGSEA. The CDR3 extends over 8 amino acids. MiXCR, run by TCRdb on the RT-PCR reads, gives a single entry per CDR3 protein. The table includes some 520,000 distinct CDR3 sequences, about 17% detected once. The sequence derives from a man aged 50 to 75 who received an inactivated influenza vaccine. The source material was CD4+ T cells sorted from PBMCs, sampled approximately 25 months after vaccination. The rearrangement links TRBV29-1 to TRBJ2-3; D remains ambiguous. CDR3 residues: CSTDTQYF. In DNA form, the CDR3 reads TGCTCCACAGATACGCAGTATTTT.